This is a list of T cell receptor beta chains from one sample in a study of T cell clusters in autoimmune cytopenias. Using the multiplex PCR reads, TCRdb records one entry per CDR3 protein without DNA. Recorded for this sample: about 7,000 distinct CDR3 sequences. This sample was shared with a second study, whose subject was T cell repertoires in aging, cancer and after chemotherapy.

Sequencing used peripheral blood. The receptors here all came from a human donor in good health. The CDR3 runs from the conserved cysteine through the conserved F or W. Clone size is stated in some rows and not others, as once, few, many or a class when expanded.

j_call,clone_size,v_call,cdr3_aa
TRBJ1-6,medium-sized,TRBV6-2/TRBV6-3,CASSSTGDGSPLHF
TRBJ2-1,medium-sized,TRBV5-5,CASSPTSGIYNEQFF
TRBJ1-5,-,TRBV30,CAFTRDSYQPQHF
TRBJ1-4,medium-sized,TRBV7-6,CASSRTPTNEKLFF
TRBJ2-1,-,TRBV12-3/TRBV12-4,CASSFRGPDEQFF
TRBJ2-7,-,TRBV18,CASSPTGPYEQYF
TRBJ2-2,medium-sized,TRBV19,CASSMEGFGELFF
TRBJ1-2,-,TRBV7-2,CASSFTRNGYTF
TRBJ2-5,-,TRBV27,CASSLSVLASETQYF
TRBJ1-1,medium-sized,TRBV29-1,CSEARGGNTEAFF
TRBJ2-5,-,TRBV14,CASKGYQETQYF
TRBJ1-5,-,TRBV6-1,CASRLQGNQPQHF
TRBJ1-5,-,TRBV19,CASTFDRGLDQPQHF
TRBJ2-7,medium-sized,TRBV6-6,CASTQGRIYEQYF
TRBJ2-7,-,TRBV11-3,CASSLYFTTAYEQYF
TRBJ2-1,medium-sized,TRBV6-2/TRBV6-3,CASNSREGMNEQFF
TRBJ1-1,-,TRBV11-1,CASSLGRNTEAFF
TRBJ2-1,-,TRBV6-4,CASSDEAGVRNEQFF
TRBJ1-2,-,TRBV7-2,CASSLGQGAHGYTF
TRBJ2-3,-,TRBV12-3/TRBV12-4,CASSYGTVPLTQYF
TRBJ2-7,-,TRBV6-2/TRBV6-3,CASSPRGEKYEQYF
TRBJ2-3,-,TRBV7-2,CASSLVSGGTDTQYF
TRBJ2-5,-,TRBV5-8,CASSFLEETQYF
TRBJ2-7,-,TRBV27,CASSLGPVSSYEQYF
TRBJ1-5,medium-sized,TRBV6-5,CASSGSLGQPQHF
TRBJ2-2,medium-sized,TRBV6-1,CASTAGEITGELFF
TRBJ1-2,-,TRBV12-3/TRBV12-4,CASSGRGYGYTF